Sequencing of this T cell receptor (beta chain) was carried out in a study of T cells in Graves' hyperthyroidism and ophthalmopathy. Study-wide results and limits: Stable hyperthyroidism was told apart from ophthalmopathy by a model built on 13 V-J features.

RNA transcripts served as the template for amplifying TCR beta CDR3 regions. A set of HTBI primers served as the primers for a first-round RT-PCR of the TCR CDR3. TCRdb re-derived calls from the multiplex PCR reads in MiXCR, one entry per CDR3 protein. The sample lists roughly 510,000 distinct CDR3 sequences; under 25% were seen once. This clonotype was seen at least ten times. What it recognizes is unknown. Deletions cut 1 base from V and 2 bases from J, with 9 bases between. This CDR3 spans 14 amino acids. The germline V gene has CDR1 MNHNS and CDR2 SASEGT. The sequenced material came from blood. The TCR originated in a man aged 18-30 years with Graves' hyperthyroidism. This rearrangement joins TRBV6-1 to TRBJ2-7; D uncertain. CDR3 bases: TGTGCCAGCAGTGAAGGAGGTTATACCTACGAGCAGTACTTC. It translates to CASSEGGYTYEQYF.